These 16 T cell receptor beta chains share one sample of origin, sequenced in a study of T cell responses to AZD1222 COVID-19 vaccine (dated by TCRdb to the early 2020s). Library preparation employed the immunoSEQ multiplex PCR assay. The clones in this table, taken by TCRdb from immuneACCESS, are in-frame only. Not every clone is retained; where verified, under half of the shortfall comes from an unresolved V gene, and the cause of the rest is unknown. The sample records about 140,000 clones, roughly nine tenths of which are singletons. The ten largest clones capture approximately 1.5% of the sample. Sample time point, as interpreted from the label and publication: baseline before first vaccination. Sequenced material: peripheral blood, taken on day 0 of AZD1222 vaccination. Source of these receptors: an adult in good health.

The gene calls are TRBV2 and TRBJ1-5; D unclear. V was shortened by 4 bases and J by 3 bases, with 7 bases between the two germline ends. Germline assignment: CDR1 SNHLY and CDR2 FYNNEI. The CDR3 consists of 13 residues. The CDR3 DNA reads TGTGCCAGCAGTGGGGCCGTCAATCAGCCCCAGCATTTT. This translates into CASSGAVNQPQHF.

This chain's CDR3 is CASSQVGQTISGNTIYF. CDR3 DNA: TGCGCCAGCAGCCAAGTGGGACAGACCATCTCTGGAAACACCATATATTTT. The chain links TRBV4-1 to TRBJ1-3; TRBD1 agrees at 7 bases. The CDR3 is 17 amino acids. In germline, CDR1 is MGHRA, CDR2 YSYEKL. Trimming took 1 base from V and 0 from J; bases not matched to a gene: 6.

The J gene is TRBJ2-7, the V gene TRBV6-5, with D possibly TRBD2 on 6 matching bases. Trimming shortened V by 4 bases and J by 0 bases, and 13 bases separated the two germline ends. The CDR3 contains 15 residues. In germline, CDR1 is MNHEY, CDR2 SVGAGI. Written as DNA, the CDR3 is TGTGCCAGCAGTTCGGGACTCACGAGCTCCTACGAGCAGTACTTC. This codes for CASSSGLTSSYEQYF.

The gene calls are TRBV5-1 and TRBJ2-1, with TRBD2 matching over 13 bases. The CDR3 length is 19 residues. J gave up 4 bases and V 1 base, and 11 bases lay outside the gene matches. Germline loops: CDR1 SGHRS, CDR2 YFSETQ. Here the CDR3 DNA reads TGCGCCAGCAGCTTGTTGCAACTAGCGGGAGGGCCAAGGTACAATGAGCAGTTCTTC. Protein sequence: CASSLLQLAGGPRYNEQFF.

The chain carries TRBV5-1 and TRBJ2-7; D may be TRBD2 (6 bases). This CDR3 has 14 amino acids. The germline gives CDR1 SGHRS, CDR2 YFSETQ. Trimming removed 4 bases from V and 5 bases from J, with 16 bases in between. The CDR3 loop is CASSVQISGDEQYF. CDR3 coding DNA: TGCGCCAGCAGCGTTCAAATCTCGGGGGACGAGCAGTACTTC. The whole variable domain, remainder taken from reference TRBV5-1 and TRBJ2-7, is KAGVTQTPRYLIKTRGQQVTLSCSPISGHRSVSWYQQTPGQGLQFLFEYFSETQRNKGNFPGRFSGRQFSNSRSEMNVSTLELGDSALYLCASSVQISGDEQYFGPGTRLTVT.

The J gene is TRBJ2-7, the V gene TRBV7-9; D possibly matches TRBD1 or TRBD2 (5 bases each). Deletions cut 5 bases from V and 2 bases from J, with 10 bases between. From germline, CDR1 is SEHNR and CDR2 FQNEAQ (reference sequence). The CDR3 sequence is 13 residues long. The CDR3, as DNA: TGTGCCAGCAGCCGGGACGGCCCCTACGAGCAGTACTTC. Protein: CASSRDGPYEQYF.

This chain links TRBV7-9 with TRBJ2-5, with D maybe TRBD2 (6 bases). The ends were cut back, 5 bases at V and 7 bases at J, with 20 bases in the middle. Germline-derived CDR1 and CDR2 are SEHNR and FQNEAQ (reference sequence). This CDR3 has 15 residues. Here the CDR3 reads CASSVSGLGFGTQYF. For the CDR3, the DNA is TGTGCCAGCAGCGTGTCGGGACTCGGATTTGGGACCCAGTACTTC. The complete variable domain, with remaining parts taken from reference TRBV7-9 and TRBJ2-5, reads DTGVSQNPRHKITKRGQNVTFRCDPISEHNRLYWYRQTLGQGPEFLTYFQNEAQLEKSRLLSDRFSAERPKGSFSTLEIQRTEQGDSAMYLCASSVSGLGFGTQYFGPGTRLLVL.

The chain has TRBV27 and TRBJ1-1; D is possibly TRBD1 (5 bases). The CDR3 runs to 12 residues. With 6 bases removed from V and 0 bases from J, the gap between germline ends came to 5 bases. Germline V lookup: CDR1 MNHEY, CDR2 SMNVEV (reference sequence). The chain's CDR3 is CASRGLNTEAFF. As DNA, the CDR3 is TGTGCCAGCAGGGGGCTGAACACTGAAGCTTTCTTT.

The chain employs TRBV18 and TRBJ1-2; a possible D gene is TRBD1 (5 bases). The CDR3 loop spans 11 amino acids. Trimming removed 3 bases at V and 10 bases at J, with 9 bases between. The germline V gene encodes CDR1 KGHSH and CDR2 LQKENI. In DNA, the CDR3 is TGTGCCAGCTCACCGGGACCGTACTACACCTTC. This encodes CASSPGPYYTF.

The chain recombines TRBV5-1 with TRBJ1-1; TRBD1 aligns across 8 bases. Germline loops: CDR1 SGHRS, CDR2 YFSETQ. This CDR3 region has 18 residues. V was clipped by 0 bases and J by 4 bases; unmatched bases: 14. CDR3 nucleotide sequence: TGCGCCAGCAGCTTGGGGTTCAGGGGGCGCAGTAGTGGCACTGAAGCTTTCTTT. It codes for CASSLGFRGRSSGTEAFF.

The CDR3 loop is CASSLMGPGRESNYGYTF. For the CDR3, the DNA is TGTGCCAGCAGTCTAATGGGACCGGGACGGGAGAGTAACTATGGCTACACCTTC. The V gene is TRBV28, the J gene TRBJ1-2, with a possible D match to TRBD1 (5 bases). The CDR3 contains 18 residues. The germline CDR1 and CDR2 sequences are MDHEN and SYDVKM. V dropped 5 bases and J dropped 1 base, with 23 bases sitting between them.

V and J are TRBV18 and TRBJ1-5, with a weak D call TRBD1 (6 bases). Deletions cut 5 bases from V and 3 bases from J, with 14 bases between. The CDR3 sequence is 15 residues long. Germline CDR1 is KGHSH and CDR2 is LQKENI. The CDR3 DNA reads as TGTGCCAGCTCAGAATCAGGGGTTCTCAATCAGCCCCAGCATTTT. It codes for CASSESGVLNQPQHF.

This chain uses TRBV18 with TRBJ2-7; D call uncertain. The CDR3 runs 14 residues. Germline CDR1 KGHSH, CDR2 LQKENI. Between the trimmed V and J ends, which lost 2 bases and 2 bases, there was a span of 10 bases. The CDR3 DNA follows: TGTGCCAGCTCACCAGGCGACAACCCCTACGAGCAGTACTTC. Translation: CASSPGDNPYEQYF.

The J gene is TRBJ2-1, the V gene TRBV7-9, with 14 nucleotides matching TRBD2. CDR1 and CDR2 (germline): SEHNR, FQNEAQ (reference sequence). V lost 1 base and J lost 3; bases outside the gene matches: 5. CDR3 size: 18 residues. CDR3 bases: TGTGCCAGCAGCTTAGGCAGACTAGCGGGAGGGTTCTACAATGAGCAGTTCTTC. Its translation: CASSLGRLAGGFYNEQFF.

This clone is a singleton in its sample. The chain joins TRBV7-2 to TRBJ1-6; possibly TRBD1 for D (5 bases). Germline V gene lookup returns CDR1 SGHTA and CDR2 FQGNSA. This CDR3 has 15 residues. Trimming removed 0 bases at V and 9 bases at J, with 12 bases between. CDR3 DNA sequence: TGTGCCAGCAGCTTAGCGCGGGGGACTCGTTCACCCCTCCACTTT. This gives the protein CASSLARGTRSPLHF.

The chain links TRBV24-1 to TRBJ1-3, with D hard to call. CDR3 length equals 17 residues. Germline V CDR1 and CDR2: KGHDR, SFDVKD. The V end lost 7 bases, the J end lost 4 bases, and 22 bases lay between the germline ends. The CDR3 here is CATRRFWTEPWGNTIYF. CDR3 nucleotide sequence: TGTGCCACCAGACGCTTTTGGACGGAGCCTTGGGGAAACACCATATATTTT.